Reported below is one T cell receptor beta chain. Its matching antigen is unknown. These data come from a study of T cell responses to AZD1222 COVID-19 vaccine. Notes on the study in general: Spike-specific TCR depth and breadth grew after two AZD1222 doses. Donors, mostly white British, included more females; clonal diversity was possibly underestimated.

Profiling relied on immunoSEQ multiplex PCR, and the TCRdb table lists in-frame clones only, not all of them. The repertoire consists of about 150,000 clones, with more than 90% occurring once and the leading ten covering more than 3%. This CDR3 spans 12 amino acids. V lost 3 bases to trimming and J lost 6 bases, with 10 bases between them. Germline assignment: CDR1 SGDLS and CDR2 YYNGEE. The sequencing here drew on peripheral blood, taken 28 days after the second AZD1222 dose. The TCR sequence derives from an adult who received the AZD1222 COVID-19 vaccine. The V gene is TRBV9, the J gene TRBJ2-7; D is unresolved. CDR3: CASSADKGEQYF. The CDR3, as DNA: TGTGCCAGCAGCGCCGATAAGGGCGAGCAGTACTTC.